Following are 29 T cell receptor beta chains from one sample sequenced in a study. TCRdb recomputed calls from the 5' RACE reads with MiXCR, one row per CDR3 protein. The sample has tens of thousands of distinct CDR3 sequences; roughly 28% are singletons. Tregs were sorted as CD4+CD25+CD127-/low cells. Sequencing was performed on tumor-infiltrating Tregs sorted from the breast tumor. These receptors were taken from a female donor with breast cancer.

This clonotype was seen a single time. A much larger clone is a single base away; this may be a read error. The chain recombines TRBV5-1 with TRBJ1-1; maybe TRBD1 (5 bases). The CDR3 loop spans 15 amino acids. Germline values: CDR1 SGHRS, CDR2 YFSETQ. Trimming stripped 0 bases from V and 3 bases from J, with 12 bases between. CDR3 DNA: TGCGCCAGCAGCTTGGAGGGGTCCACTGACACTGAAGCTTTCTTT. Translated: CASSLEGSTDTEAFF.

The chain recombines TRBV4-1 with TRBJ1-4; D remains unclear. V lost 0 bases, J lost 7 bases, and 6 bases lay in between. Per the germline V gene, CDR1 is MGHRA and CDR2 is YSYEKL. This CDR3 is built from 13 residues. CDR3 DNA sequence: TGCGCCAGCAGCCAAGATCGGGGTGAAAAACTGTTTTTT. It encodes CASSQDRGEKLFF.

The rearrangement links TRBV9 to TRBJ2-7, with 9 bases matching TRBD2. The CDR3 consists of 15 residues. CDR1 and CDR2 (germline): SGDLS, YYNGEE. V lost 0 bases, J lost 4 bases, and 5 bases stayed unmatched. The chain's CDR3 is CASSVGSGGMYEQYF. The CDR3 DNA is TGTGCCAGCAGCGTAGGCAGCGGGGGGATGTACGAGCAGTACTTC.

This clonotype was counted a few times. The V call is TRBV6-5, the J call TRBJ2-5; 10 bases map to TRBD2. This CDR3 has 17 amino acids. V lost 0 bases to trimming and J lost 5 bases; unmatched junction nucleotides: 9. The germline gives CDR1 MNHEY, CDR2 SVGAGI. The CDR3 protein is CASSYSASGGSRETQYF. Written as DNA, the CDR3 is TGTGCCAGCAGTTACTCGGCTAGCGGGGGATCCAGGGAGACCCAGTACTTC.

This clonotype was picked up many times. This sequence joins TRBV18 and TRBJ2-3, with D tentatively TRBD2 (6 bases). V lost 6 bases and J lost 0, with 13 bases in between. CDR1 and CDR2 (germline): KGHSH, LQKENI. The CDR3 runs to 15 residues. CDR3 amino acids: CASSPLRGSTDTQYF. CDR3 bases: TGTGCCAGCTCCCCCCTTCGGGGGAGCACAGATACGCAGTATTTT.

This chain uses TRBV28 with TRBJ1-2; no reliable D call. Trimming took 2 bases from V and 8 from J, leaving 27 bases between them. The length of the CDR3 is 18 residues. Per the germline V gene, CDR1 is MDHEN and CDR2 is SYDVKM. The CDR3 is CASSLARYRSTAMSGYTF. CDR3 nucleotides: TGTGCCAGCAGTTTAGCGCGATACAGAAGCACGGCTATGTCGGGCTACACCTTC.

The rearrangement uses TRBV21-1 and TRBJ2-3; TRBD2 was called by the table and not checked on the DNA. TRBV21-1 is termed a pseudogene. The CDR3 sequence is 16 residues long. This CDR3 is CASSKDFRGVVDTQNF. The CDR3 DNA sequence: TGTGCCAGCAGCAAAGACTTTCGCGGGGTTGTAGATACGCAGAATTTT.

In its sample, this clonotype was seen many times. V is TRBV9 and J is TRBJ2-7; the D gene is possibly TRBD2 (6 bases). Trimming pared 3 bases from V and 3 bases from J, leaving 10 bases between. The V gene's germline CDR1 is SGDLS and CDR2 YYNGEE. The CDR3 extends over 13 amino acids. The CDR3 sequence: CASSGVGGYEQYF. CDR3 nucleotides: TGTGCCAGCAGCGGGGTCGGGGGCTACGAGCAGTACTTC.

DNA for the CDR3: TGTGCCAGCCGACGGGGAGGAGGGGCTCATCCTGAAGCTTTCTTT. Amino acid sequence: CASRRGGGAHPEAFF. This chain uses TRBV12-3 or TRBV12-4 with TRBJ1-1, with a possible D match to TRBD1 (5 bases). This CDR3 is 15 amino acids long. The V gene lost 8 bases and the J gene lost 6 bases, with 22 bases spanning the gap.

This clonotype was recorded a few times. J is TRBJ1-2 and V is TRBV20-1; D perhaps matches TRBD1 (5 bases). The CDR3 totals 13 residues. V was pared by 3 bases and J by 4 bases, with 12 bases between. CDR1 DFQATT and CDR2 SNEGSKA come from the germline V gene (reference sequence). CDR3 coding DNA: TGCAGTGCTAGTGGTCAGGGTAGCTATGGCTACACCTTC. Protein product: CSASGQGSYGYTF.

By frequency in the sample, this clonotype is medium-sized (0.01 to 0.1%). V gene TRBV7-9 combines with J gene TRBJ2-3; TRBD1 matches 7 bases. Germline trimming cut 2 bases from V and 3 bases from J; bases unmatched to any gene: 8. This CDR3 has 16 amino acids. Germline lookup yields CDR1 SEHNR and CDR2 FQNEAQ (reference sequence). This CDR3 is CASSLSNRGATDTQYF. For the CDR3, the DNA is TGTGCCAGCAGCTTATCAAACAGGGGTGCGACAGATACGCAGTATTTT.

This rearrangement joins TRBV6-2 or TRBV6-3 to TRBJ2-7; tentatively, D is TRBD2 (6 bases). V lost 0 bases to trimming and J lost 6 bases, with 9 bases between them. The CDR3 sequence is 13 residues long. The germline CDR1 and CDR2 sequences are MNHEY and SVGEGT. DNA for the CDR3: TGTGCCAGCAGTTACTCGGAGGGTAGCGAGCAGTACTTC. It specifies CASSYSEGSEQYF.

This clonotype was observed a few times. The chain joins TRBV29-1 to TRBJ2-6; D unclear. The CDR3 is made up of 15 amino acids. Germline values: CDR1 SQVTM, CDR2 ANQGSEA. V lost 8 bases and J 0 bases, leaving 14 bases between the germline ends. This CDR3 reads CSPRRPCSGANVLTF. CDR3 bases: TGCAGCCCCCGCCGGCCCTGCTCTGGGGCCAACGTCCTGACTTTC.

The genes are TRBV10-3 and TRBJ1-5; 8 nucleotides agree with TRBD1. The CDR3 runs to 15 residues. J was trimmed by 7 bases and V by 3 bases; bases with no gene match: 8. CDR1 and CDR2 from the germline V gene are ENHRY and SYGVKD. CDR3 amino acids: CAISDGETGVQPQHF. DNA for the CDR3: TGTGCCATCAGTGATGGCGAGACAGGGGTACAGCCCCAGCATTTT.

This clonotype occurred many times. The chain is built from TRBV6-1 and TRBJ1-4; D gene ambiguous. CDR3 size: 15 residues. V was shortened by 3 bases and J by 0 bases, with 8 bases between the two germline ends. Germline CDR1 reads MNHNS; CDR2 reads SASEGT. This CDR3 is CASSDIGTTNEKLFF. Written as DNA, the CDR3 is TGTGCCAGCAGTGATATTGGGACAACTAATGAAAAACTGTTTTTT.

This rearrangement joins TRBV6-1 to TRBJ1-2; D is ambiguous. Germline CDR1 reads MNHNS; CDR2 reads SASEGT. The V gene lost 6 bases and the J gene lost 0 bases, with 26 bases spanning the gap. The CDR3 length is 19 residues. Here the CDR3 DNA reads TGTGCCAGCAGGGCAGTTCGGGATTTTCTAAAGGGAGCTAACTATGGCTACACCTTC. Protein: CASRAVRDFLKGANYGYTF.

The chain employs TRBV10-3 and TRBJ2-3; D is uncertain. CDR3 length: 11 amino acids. V lost 3 bases to trimming and J lost 5 bases, with 3 bases between them. Germline CDR1 is ENHRY and CDR2 is SYGVKD. CDR3 in amino acids: CAISDRDTQYF. In DNA, the CDR3 is TGTGCCATCAGTGACCGAGATACGCAGTATTTT.

This clonotype was detected only a few times. J is TRBJ2-3 and V is TRBV20-1; 7 bases match TRBD2. Germline assignment: CDR1 DFQATT and CDR2 SNEGSKA (reference sequence). V lost 0 bases and J lost 3; bases outside the gene matches: 9. This CDR3 spans 16 amino acids. The CDR3 bases are TGCAGTGCTAGAGACGCGGGGCGGGGGATGACAGATACGCAGTATTTT. It encodes CSARDAGRGMTDTQYF.

This clonotype was observed a single time. Being one base from a much bigger clone, this may be a read error. Lacking the conserved final phenylalanine or tryptophan, this CDR3 likely reflects a read error. V and J are TRBV29-1 and TRBJ2-7; D is undetermined. Trimming removed 3 bases at V and 5 bases at J, with 14 bases between. Germline CDR1 SQVTM, CDR2 ANQGSEA. This CDR3 has 13 residues. CDR3 DNA: TGCAGCGTTGATAATCCAGCAGGTAACGAGCAGTACTCC. Amino acids: CSVDNPAGNEQYS.

The V and J genes are TRBV27 and TRBJ2-7; possibly TRBD2 for D (6 bases). Germline CDR1 and CDR2: MNHEY and SMNVEV (reference sequence). Trimming took 6 bases from V and 7 from J, leaving 10 bases between them. The CDR3 runs 11 residues. The CDR3 protein is CASRPRGEQYF. The CDR3 DNA reads as TGTGCCAGCAGGCCCCGGGGGGAGCAGTACTTC.

Concerning this clonotype itself: A much larger clone lies one base from this, so it may be a read error. In nucleotides, the CDR3 is TGTGCCAGCAGCATGGGACTAGCGGGAGCGGGCGAGCAGTACGTC. Its translation: CASSMGLAGAGEQYV. The chain links TRBV7-3 to TRBJ2-7; 14 positions match TRBD2. Trimming took 5 bases from V and 6 from J; bases not matched to a gene: 6. The germline V gene encodes CDR1 SGHTA and CDR2 FQGTGA. The CDR3 runs 15 residues.

At least ten counts were recorded for this clonotype. The chain joins TRBV7-9 to TRBJ1-2; possible D gene TRBD1, 6 bases. From germline, CDR1 is SEHNR and CDR2 FQNEAQ (reference sequence). V was cut by 5 bases and J by 5 bases, with 12 bases left in between. The CDR3 length is 13 residues. The CDR3 reads CASSETGGYGYTF. The CDR3 DNA reads as TGTGCCAGCAGCGAGACAGGAGGGTATGGCTACACCTTC.

This clonotype turned up a few times. V gene TRBV5-6 combines with J gene TRBJ1-3; 8 nucleotides match TRBD1. In germline, CDR1 is SGHDT, CDR2 YYEEEE. The length of the CDR3 is 16 residues. V was pared by 4 bases and J by 7 bases, with 13 bases of the junction left unmatched. The CDR3 reads CASSRTTGALGNTIYF. The CDR3 nucleotides are TGTGCCAGCAGCCGCACGACAGGGGCCCTGGGGAACACCATATATTTT. Together with reference TRBV5-6 and TRBJ1-3, the CDR3 gives the full variable domain: DAGVTQSPTHLIKTRGQQVTLRCSPKSGHDTVSWYQQALGQGPQFIFQYYEEEERQRGNFPDRFSGHQFPNYSSELNVNALLLGDSALYLCASSRTTGALGNTIYFGEGSWLTVV.

This clonotype was seen a handful of times. J is TRBJ2-2 and V is TRBV6-2 or TRBV6-3; possible D gene TRBD2, 5 bases. V gave up 6 bases and J gave up 6 bases, with 8 bases separating them. This CDR3 contains 12 residues. The V gene's germline CDR1 is MNHEY and CDR2 SVGEGT. The CDR3 here is CASSYGAGELFF. In nucleotides, the CDR3 is TGTGCCAGCAGCTACGGGGCCGGGGAGCTGTTTTTT.

This chain joins TRBV5-6 and TRBJ1-5; the D is unclear. Germline V gene sequence: CDR1 SGHDT, CDR2 YYEEEE. The CDR3 covers 14 residues. The V gene lost 4 bases and the J gene lost 0 bases, with 8 bases spanning the gap. CDR3 protein: CASSMGRSNQPQHF. DNA of the CDR3: TGTGCCAGCAGCATGGGTCGTAGCAATCAGCCCCAGCATTTT.

This clonotype was counted ten times or more. The chain uses TRBV27 and TRBJ2-7; D perhaps matches TRBD1 (5 bases). This CDR3 contains 14 residues. Germline V lookup: CDR1 MNHEY, CDR2 SMNVEV (reference sequence). Between the trimmed V and J ends, which lost 5 bases and 0 bases, there was a span of 11 bases. CDR3 loop: CASSIRQSSYEQYF. The DNA of the CDR3 is TGTGCCAGCAGTATTAGACAGAGCTCCTACGAGCAGTACTTC.

The gene calls are TRBV11-2 and TRBJ2-5, with D hard to call. The CDR3 loop spans 15 amino acids. Per germline, CDR1 SGHAT and CDR2 FQNNGV. The V end was cut by 1 base, the J end by 2 bases, with 11 bases between. This CDR3 is CASSLVRGIQETQYF. In DNA, the CDR3 is TGTGCCAGCAGCTTAGTACGAGGAATTCAAGAGACCCAGTACTTC.

This clonotype was counted only a few times. This CDR3 is missing its conserved last phenylalanine or tryptophan, likely due to a read error. The chain recombines TRBV6-5 with TRBJ2-2; TRBD2 agrees at 9 bases. The V and J ends lost 5 bases and 6 bases, in that order; junction bases with no gene match: 10. The length of the CDR3 is 16 residues. Germline loops: CDR1 MNHEY, CDR2 SVGAGI. Here the CDR3 DNA reads TGTGCCAGCAGTCGTCGCGGGGGGGCCGGTTCCGGGGAGCTGTTTTCT. Its translation: CASSRRGGAGSGELFS.

This clonotype was observed a handful of times. V and J are TRBV4-3 and TRBJ2-1; maybe TRBD2 (6 bases). Trimming stripped 6 bases from V and 1 base from J, with 10 bases between. This CDR3 has 14 amino acids. Germline V gene sequence: CDR1 LGHNA, CDR2 YSLEER. CDR3 bases: TGCGCCAGCAGTTTAGCGGCTTCCTACAATGAGCAGTTCTTC. This sequence encodes CASSLAASYNEQFF.